One and the same sample provided the 3 T cell receptor beta chains below, sequenced in a study of blood T cell repertoires in COVID-19 (dated by TCRdb to about 2020). The library was generated by the immunoSEQ multiplex PCR assay. The clones in this table, taken by TCRdb from immuneACCESS, are in-frame only. Not every clone is retained; where verified, under half of the shortfall comes from an unresolved V gene, and the cause of the rest is unknown. The sample table contains 280,000 or so clones; only one count was recorded for approximately 86% of them. Approximately 8.8% of the sample comes from the top ten. Source material: peripheral blood. The receptors come from a man aged 18 to 29 with active or convalescent COVID-19.

The gene calls are TRBV5-6 and TRBJ2-3; 8 nucleotides agree with TRBD2. J gave up 2 bases and V 0 bases, and 5 bases lay outside the gene matches. The CDR3 consists of 16 residues. Germline V gives CDR1 SGHDT, CDR2 YYEEEE. In nucleotides, the CDR3 is TGTGCCAGCAGCTTGGGGCTAGCGGGTTTCACAGATACGCAGTATTTT. It translates to CASSLGLAGFTDTQYF.

This clone was seen once. The J gene is TRBJ1-5, the V gene TRBV7-2; D uncertain. CDR1 is SGHTA, CDR2 FQGNSA, per germline. The V end lost 5 bases, the J end lost 3 bases, and 5 bases lay between the germline ends. The CDR3 consists of 12 residues. CDR3 protein: CASSRDNQPQHF. In DNA form, the CDR3 reads TGTGCCAGCAGCCGAGACAATCAGCCCCAGCATTTT.

The chain carries TRBV7-9 and TRBJ1-1, with TRBD1 as a possible D gene (5 bases). V lost 1 base and J 9 bases, leaving 6 bases between the germline ends. CDR1 SEHNR and CDR2 FQNEAQ come from the germline V gene (reference sequence). The CDR3 consists of 11 residues. CDR3 residues: CASSLDRKAFF. For the CDR3, the DNA is TGTGCCAGCAGCTTAGACAGGAAAGCTTTCTTT.